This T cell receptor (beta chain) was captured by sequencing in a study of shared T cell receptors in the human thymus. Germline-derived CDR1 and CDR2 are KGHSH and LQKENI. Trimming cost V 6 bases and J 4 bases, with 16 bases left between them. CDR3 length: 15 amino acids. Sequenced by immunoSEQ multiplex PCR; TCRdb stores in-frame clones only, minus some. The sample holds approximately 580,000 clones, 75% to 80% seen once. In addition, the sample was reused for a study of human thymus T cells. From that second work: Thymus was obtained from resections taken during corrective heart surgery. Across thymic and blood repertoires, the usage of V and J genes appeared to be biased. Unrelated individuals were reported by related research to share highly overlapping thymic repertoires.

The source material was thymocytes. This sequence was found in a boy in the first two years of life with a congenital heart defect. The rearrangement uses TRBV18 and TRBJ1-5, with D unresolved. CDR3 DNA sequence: TGTGCCAGCTCGTCGGGCCCGGGGTTTAATCAGCCCCAGCATTTT. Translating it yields CASSSGPGFNQPQHF.